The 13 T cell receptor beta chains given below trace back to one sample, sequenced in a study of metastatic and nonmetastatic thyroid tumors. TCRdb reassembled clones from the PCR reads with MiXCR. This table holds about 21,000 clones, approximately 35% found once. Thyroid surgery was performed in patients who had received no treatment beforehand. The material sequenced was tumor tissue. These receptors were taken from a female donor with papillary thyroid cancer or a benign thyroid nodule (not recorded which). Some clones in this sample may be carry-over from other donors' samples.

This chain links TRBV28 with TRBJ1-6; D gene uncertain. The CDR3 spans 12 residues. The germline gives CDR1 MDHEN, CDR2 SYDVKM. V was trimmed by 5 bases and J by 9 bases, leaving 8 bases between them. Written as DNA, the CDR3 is TGTGCCAGCAGTCCTAAGGGTTCACCCCTCCACTTT. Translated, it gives CASSPKGSPLHF.

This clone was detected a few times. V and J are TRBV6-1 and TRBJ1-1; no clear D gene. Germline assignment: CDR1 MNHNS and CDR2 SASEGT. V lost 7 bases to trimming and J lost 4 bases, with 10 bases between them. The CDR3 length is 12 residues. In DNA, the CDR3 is TGTGCCAGCAAGAGTGGATTCACTGAAGCTTTCTTT. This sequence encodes CASKSGFTEAFF.

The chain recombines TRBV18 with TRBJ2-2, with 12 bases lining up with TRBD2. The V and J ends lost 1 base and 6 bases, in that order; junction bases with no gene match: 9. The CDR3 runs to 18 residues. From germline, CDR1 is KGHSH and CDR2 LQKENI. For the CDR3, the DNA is TGTGCCAGCTCACCACAGGCTCTCGGACTAGCGGGATCCGGGGAGCTGTTTTTT. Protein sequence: CASSPQALGLAGSGELFF.

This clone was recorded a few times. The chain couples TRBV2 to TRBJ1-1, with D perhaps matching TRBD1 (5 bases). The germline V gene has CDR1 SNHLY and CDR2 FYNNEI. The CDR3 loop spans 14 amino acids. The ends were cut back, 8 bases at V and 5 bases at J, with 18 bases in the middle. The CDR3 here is CASCRDSSVTEAFF. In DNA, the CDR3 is TGTGCCAGCTGCAGGGACTCCAGTGTTACTGAAGCTTTCTTT.

CDR3 coding DNA: TGCGCCAGCAGCTTGGTCGGGCCTTCTACCCAGCAGTACTTC. Protein sequence: CASSLVGPSTQQYF. The rearrangement joins TRBV5-1 to TRBJ2-7; no clear D. V was clipped by 0 bases and J by 8 bases, with 15 bases between them. There are 14 residues in the CDR3. CDR1 and CDR2 from the germline V gene are SGHRS and YFSETQ.

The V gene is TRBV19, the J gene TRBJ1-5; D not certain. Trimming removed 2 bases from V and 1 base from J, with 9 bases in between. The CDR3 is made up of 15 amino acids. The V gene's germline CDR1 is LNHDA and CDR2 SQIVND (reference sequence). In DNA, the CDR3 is TGTGCCAGTAGTATAACGTCGGGGAGCAATCAGCCCCAGCATTTT. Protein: CASSITSGSNQPQHF. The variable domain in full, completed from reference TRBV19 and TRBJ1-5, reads DGGITQSPKYLFRKEGQNVTLSCEQNLNHDAMYWYRQDPGQGLRLIYYSQIVNDFQKGDIAEGYSVSREKKESFPLTVTSAQKNPTAFYLCASSITSGSNQPQHFGDGTRLSIL.

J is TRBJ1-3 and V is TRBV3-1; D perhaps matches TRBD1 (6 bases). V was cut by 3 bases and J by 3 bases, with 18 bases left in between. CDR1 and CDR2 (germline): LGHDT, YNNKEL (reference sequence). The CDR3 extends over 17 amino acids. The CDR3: CASSHHTRGNSGNTIYF. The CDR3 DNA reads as TGTGCCAGCAGCCATCATACCAGGGGAAATAGTGGAAACACCATATATTTT.

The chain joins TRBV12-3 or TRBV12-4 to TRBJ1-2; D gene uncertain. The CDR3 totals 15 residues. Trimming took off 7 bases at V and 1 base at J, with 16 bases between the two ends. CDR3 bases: TGTGCCAGCAAACCCTCCCCCGGGGTTAACTATGGCTACACCTTC. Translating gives CASKPSPGVNYGYTF.

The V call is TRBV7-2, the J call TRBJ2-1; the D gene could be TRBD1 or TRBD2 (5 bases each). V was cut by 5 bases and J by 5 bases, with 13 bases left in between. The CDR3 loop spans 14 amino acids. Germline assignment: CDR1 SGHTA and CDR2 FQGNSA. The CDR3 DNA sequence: TGTGCCAGCAGCCTAGACCGGGACCACAATGAGCAGTTCTTC. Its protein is CASSLDRDHNEQFF. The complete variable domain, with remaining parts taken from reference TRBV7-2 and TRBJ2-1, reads GAGVSQSPSNKVTEKGKDVELRCDPISGHTALYWYRQSLGQGLEFLIYFQGNSAPDKSGLPSDRFSAERTGGSVSTLTIQRTQQEDSAVYLCASSLDRDHNEQFFGPGTRLTVL.

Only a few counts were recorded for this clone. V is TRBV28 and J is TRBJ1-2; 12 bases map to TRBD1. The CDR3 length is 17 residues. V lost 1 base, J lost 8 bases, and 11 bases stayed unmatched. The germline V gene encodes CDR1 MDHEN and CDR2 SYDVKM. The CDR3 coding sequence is TGTGCCAGCAGTTTATTACTCGGGACAGGGGGCTTTCGGGGCTACACCTTC. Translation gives CASSLLLGTGGFRGYTF.

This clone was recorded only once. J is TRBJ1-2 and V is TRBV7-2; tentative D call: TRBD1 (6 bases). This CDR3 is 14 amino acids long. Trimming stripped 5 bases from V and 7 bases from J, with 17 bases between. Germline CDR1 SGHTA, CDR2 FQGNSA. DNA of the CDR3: TGTGCCAGCAGCCGCAGCGGCGGGGGGCCTGGCTACACCTTC. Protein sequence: CASSRSGGGPGYTF.

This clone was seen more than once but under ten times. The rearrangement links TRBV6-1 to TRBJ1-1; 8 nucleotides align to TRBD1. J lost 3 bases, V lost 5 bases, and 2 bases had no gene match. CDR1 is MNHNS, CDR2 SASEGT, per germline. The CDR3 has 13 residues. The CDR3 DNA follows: TGTGCCAGCAGTCGGACAGGGTACACTGAAGCTTTCTTT. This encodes CASSRTGYTEAFF.

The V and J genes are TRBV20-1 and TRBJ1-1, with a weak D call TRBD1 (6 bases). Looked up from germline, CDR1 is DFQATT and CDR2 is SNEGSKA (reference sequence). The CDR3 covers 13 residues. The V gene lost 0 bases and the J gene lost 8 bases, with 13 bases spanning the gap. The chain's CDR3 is CSAREGGAGEAFF. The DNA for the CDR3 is TGCAGTGCTAGAGAGGGGGGGGCTGGAGAAGCTTTCTTT.